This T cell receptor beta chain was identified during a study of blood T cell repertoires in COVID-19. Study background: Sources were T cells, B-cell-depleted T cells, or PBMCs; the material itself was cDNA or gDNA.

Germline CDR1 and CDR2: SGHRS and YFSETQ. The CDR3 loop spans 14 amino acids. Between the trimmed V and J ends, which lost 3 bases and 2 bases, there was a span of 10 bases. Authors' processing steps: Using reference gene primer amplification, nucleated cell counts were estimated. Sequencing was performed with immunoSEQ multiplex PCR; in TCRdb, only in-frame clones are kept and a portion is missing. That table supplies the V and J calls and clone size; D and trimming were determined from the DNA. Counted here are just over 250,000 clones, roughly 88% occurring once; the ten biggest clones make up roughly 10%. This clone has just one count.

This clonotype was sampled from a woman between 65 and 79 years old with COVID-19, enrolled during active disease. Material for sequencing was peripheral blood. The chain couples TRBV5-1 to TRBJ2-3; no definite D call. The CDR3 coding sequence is TGCGCCAGCAGCTATGGCAGTTTCACAGATACGCAGTATTTT. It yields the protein CASSYGSFTDTQYF.